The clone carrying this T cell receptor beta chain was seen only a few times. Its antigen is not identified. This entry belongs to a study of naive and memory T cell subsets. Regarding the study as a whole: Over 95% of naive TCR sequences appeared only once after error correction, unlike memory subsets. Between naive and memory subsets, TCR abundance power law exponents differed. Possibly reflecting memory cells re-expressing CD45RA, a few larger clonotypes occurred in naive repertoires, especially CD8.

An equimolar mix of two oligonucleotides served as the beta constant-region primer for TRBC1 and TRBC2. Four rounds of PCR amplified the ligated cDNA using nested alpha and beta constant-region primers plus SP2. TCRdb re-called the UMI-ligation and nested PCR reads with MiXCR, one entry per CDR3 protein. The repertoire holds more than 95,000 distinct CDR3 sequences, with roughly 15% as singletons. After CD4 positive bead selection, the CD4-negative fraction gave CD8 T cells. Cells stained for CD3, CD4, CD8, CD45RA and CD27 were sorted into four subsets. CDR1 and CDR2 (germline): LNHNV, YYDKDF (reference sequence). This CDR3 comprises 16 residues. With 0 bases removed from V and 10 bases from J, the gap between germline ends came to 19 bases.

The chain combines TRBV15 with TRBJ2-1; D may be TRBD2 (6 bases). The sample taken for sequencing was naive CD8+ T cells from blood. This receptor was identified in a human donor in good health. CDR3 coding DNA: TGTGCCACCAGCAGAGATCGGGGGACTGCGCTAGGGGAGCAGTTCTTC. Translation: CATSRDRGTALGEQFF.